The 21 T cell receptor beta chains below come from one sample, sequenced in a study of beta chain features in type 1 diabetes. The study's findings and limits: Shorter TCRB CDR3s, moderately but significantly so, marked every one of the four CD4+ subsets in Type 1 diabetes patients.

Their antigens are not known. The isolated RNA, all of it, was reverse transcribed, so expressed TCRB transcripts were what got sequenced. Assay used: immunoSEQ multiplex PCR; TCRdb lists only in-frame clones, some missing. The sample lists about 270,000 clones; around an eighth were seen once. The sequenced sample consisted of naive CD4+ T cells from blood. These receptors were collected from a man younger than 40 with type 1 diabetes.

The chain couples TRBV9 to TRBJ2-3, with 9 bases fitting TRBD2. CDR3 length: 15 amino acids. Germline CDR1 SGDLS, CDR2 YYNGEE. V gave up 4 bases and J gave up 5 bases; unmatched junction bases: 8. CDR3 sequence: CASSPRLAEKDTQYF. The CDR3 DNA reads TGTGCCAGCAGCCCCCGACTAGCGGAAAAAGATACGCAGTATTTT.

This clone was recorded a few times. The CDR3 here is CASSLVATDNEQFF. The CDR3 bases are TGCGCCAGCAGCTTGGTGGCAACAGACAATGAGCAGTTCTTC. The V gene is TRBV5-1, the J gene TRBJ2-1; D unresolved. Germline CDR1 and CDR2: SGHRS and YFSETQ. The germline V and J ends were trimmed by 0 bases and 5 bases, with 9 bases remaining between them. The CDR3 consists of 14 residues.

A few counts support this clone. The J gene is TRBJ2-7, the V gene TRBV7-7, with 10 bases matching TRBD1. Trimming removed 5 bases from V and 3 bases from J; junction bases left unmatched: 4. The CDR3 has 14 amino acids. Germline assignment: CDR1 SSHAT and CDR2 FNYEAQ (reference sequence). CDR3 DNA sequence: TGTGCCAGCAGCCCCGGACAGGGGGGCTACGAGCAGTACTTC. It translates to CASSPGQGGYEQYF.

This clone has a handful of counts. The J gene is TRBJ2-5, the V gene TRBV27; 11 bases fit TRBD2. Losses at the gene ends were 4 bases for V and 5 bases for J; bases not matched to a gene: 12. CDR3 length: 17 residues. Germline V gene data show CDR1 as MNHEY and CDR2 as SMNVEV (reference sequence). CDR3 in DNA: TGTGCCAGCAGTTCACGCCCTACTAGCGGGAGTGTGGAGACCCAGTACTTC. The encoded protein is CASSSRPTSGSVETQYF.

This clone was counted only a few times. The chain links TRBV7-9 to TRBJ1-3; D is unresolved. The ends were cut back, 5 bases at V and 0 bases at J, with 2 bases in the middle. This CDR3 region has 12 residues. Germline V gene sequence: CDR1 SEHNR, CDR2 FQNEAQ (reference sequence). The DNA of the CDR3 is TGTGCCAGCAGCCTCTCTGGAAACACCATATATTTT. Protein product: CASSLSGNTIYF. The full variable domain, with the rest looked up from reference TRBV7-9 and TRBJ1-3, is DTGVSQNPRHKITKRGQNVTFRCDPISEHNRLYWYRQTLGQGPEFLTYFQNEAQLEKSRLLSDRFSAERPKGSFSTLEIQRTEQGDSAMYLCASSLSGNTIYFGEGSWLTVV.

The chain has TRBV27 and TRBJ1-1, with a weak D call TRBD1 (5 bases). V lost 4 bases and J lost 1, with 7 bases in between. The CDR3 contains 13 residues. Germline assignment: CDR1 MNHEY and CDR2 SMNVEV (reference sequence). The CDR3: CASSWGENTEAFF. In DNA, the CDR3 is TGTGCCAGCAGTTGGGGGGAGAACACTGAAGCTTTCTTT.

The CDR3 spells CASTLGLAGGKGYNEQFF. The CDR3 nucleotides are TGTGCCAGCACTTTGGGACTAGCGGGAGGGAAGGGGTACAATGAGCAGTTCTTC. The gene calls are TRBV2 and TRBJ2-1; 16 bases fit TRBD2. The CDR3 sequence is 18 residues long. From germline, CDR1 is SNHLY and CDR2 FYNNEI. V gave up 7 bases and J gave up 4 bases; unmatched junction bases: 10.

This clone was picked up a small number of times. The rearrangement joins TRBV11-2 to TRBJ1-3, with D tentatively TRBD1 (5 bases). V lost 4 bases and J lost 4, with 17 bases in between. Germline-derived CDR1 and CDR2 are SGHAT and FQNNGV. CDR3 length: 16 residues. CDR3 sequence: CASSSKGYSSGNTIYF. The CDR3 DNA sequence: TGTGCCAGCAGCTCTAAGGGGTACTCCTCCGGAAACACCATATATTTT.

CDR3 sequence (DNA): TGTGCCAGCAGCTTTGTAGCCGGGTTCAGCGACAATGAGCAGTTCTTC. Encoded protein: CASSFVAGFSDNEQFF. The genes are TRBV7-2 and TRBJ2-1; D is unresolved. This CDR3 has 16 amino acids. V gave up 3 bases and J gave up 5 bases, with 17 bases separating them. CDR1 SGHTA and CDR2 FQGNSA come from the germline V gene.

The sample holds one count of this clone. The V and J genes are TRBV18 and TRBJ2-2, with a possible D match to TRBD1 (6 bases). The V and J ends lost 6 bases and 0 bases respectively, with 14 bases between them. The germline CDR1 and CDR2 sequences are KGHSH and LQKENI. The CDR3 has 16 amino acids. The CDR3 spells CASSLRDITNTGELFF. In DNA, the CDR3 is TGTGCCAGCTCCCTCCGGGACATTACGAACACCGGGGAGCTGTTTTTT.

In this sample, this clone turned up a few times. This sequence joins TRBV7-9 and TRBJ2-7; a possible D gene is TRBD1 (5 bases). The ends were cut back, 1 base at V and 3 bases at J, with 13 bases in the middle. CDR1 and CDR2 from the germline V gene are SEHNR and FQNEAQ (reference sequence). The CDR3 has 15 residues. The CDR3 DNA reads TGTGCCAGCAGCTTAGTCCAGGGCAGAGTCTACGAGCAGTACTTC. Amino acid sequence: CASSLVQGRVYEQYF.

This clone came up a few times. V is TRBV6-6 and J is TRBJ2-7; D gene ambiguous. In germline, CDR1 is MNHNY, CDR2 SVGAGI (reference sequence). The CDR3 runs 14 residues. The V gene lost 6 bases and the J gene lost 3 bases, with 15 bases spanning the gap. The DNA for the CDR3 is TGTGCCAGCAGAAGAACGCGGTATGGCTACGAGCAGTACTTC. This sequence encodes CASRRTRYGYEQYF.

This clone was picked up a small number of times. V usage is TRBV5-1 and J usage is TRBJ2-7; 14 nucleotides match TRBD2. Germline V CDR1 and CDR2: SGHRS, YFSETQ. Trimming took 4 bases from V and 4 from J; bases not matched to a gene: 4. The CDR3 loop spans 15 amino acids. CDR3 DNA: TGCGCCAGCAGCGAAGGACTAGCGGGAGGATACGAGCAGTACTTC. It is translated as CASSEGLAGGYEQYF. Full variable domain (missing parts from reference TRBV5-1 and TRBJ2-7): KAGVTQTPRYLIKTRGQQVTLSCSPISGHRSVSWYQQTPGQGLQFLFEYFSETQRNKGNFPGRFSGRQFSNSRSEMNVSTLELGDSALYLCASSEGLAGGYEQYFGPGTRLTVT.

This clone was observed a few times. The rearrangement links TRBV7-3 to TRBJ2-5; possible D gene TRBD2, 7 bases. V lost 1 base and J lost 5, with 11 bases in between. The CDR3 extends over 14 amino acids. The V gene's germline CDR1 is SGHTA and CDR2 FQGTGA. The CDR3 is CASSLIGGAETQYF. CDR3 DNA sequence: TGTGCCAGCAGCTTAATTGGGGGGGCGGAGACCCAGTACTTC. The full variable domain, rest sourced from reference TRBV7-3 and TRBJ2-5, is GAGVSQTPSNKVTEKGKYVELRCDPISGHTALYWYRQSLGQGPEFLIYFQGTGAADDSGLPNDRFFAVRPEGSVSTLKIQRTERGDSAVYLCASSLIGGAETQYFGPGTRLLVL.

This clone has just a few counts. The chain joins TRBV18 to TRBJ2-6; D unresolved. Germline V gives CDR1 KGHSH, CDR2 LQKENI. V was pared by 3 bases and J by 3 bases, with 9 bases between. This CDR3 comprises 15 residues. CDR3 in amino acids: CASSPAGRGANVLTF. In DNA, the CDR3 is TGTGCCAGCTCACCGGCTGGGCGTGGGGCCAACGTCCTGACTTTC.

This clone showed up just a few times. CDR3 nucleotides: TGTGCCAGCTCACCAGAGGTCGGCTACGAGCAGTACTTC. It codes for CASSPEVGYEQYF. The J gene is TRBJ2-7, the V gene TRBV18, with D uncertain. There are 13 residues in the CDR3. V lost 2 bases and J lost 3, with 8 bases in between. Germline assignment: CDR1 KGHSH and CDR2 LQKENI. Based on the CDR3 plus reference TRBV18 and TRBJ2-7, the full variable domain is NAGVMQNPRHLVRRRGQEARLRCSPMKGHSHVYWYRQLPEEGLKFMVYLQKENIIDESGMPKERFSAEFPKEGPSILRIQQVVRGDSAAYFCASSPEVGYEQYFGPGTRLTVT.

This clone has just a few counts. V and J are TRBV9 and TRBJ2-5, with 7 bases fitting TRBD1. Germline loops: CDR1 SGDLS, CDR2 YYNGEE. The CDR3 loop spans 16 amino acids. J was trimmed by 5 bases and V by 4 bases; bases with no gene match: 14. CDR3 DNA: TGTGCCAGCAGCTATGGGATACAGGGGATTCAGGAGACCCAGTACTTC. Protein sequence: CASSYGIQGIQETQYF.

This clone turned up a few times. The V and J genes are TRBV7-2 and TRBJ2-6; 8 bases are a match to TRBD1. The CDR3 has 17 residues. Germline CDR1 is SGHTA and CDR2 is FQGNSA. V lost 3 bases, J lost 0 bases, and 4 bases stayed unmatched. CDR3 sequence: CASSFTGGFSGANVLTF. CDR3 coding DNA: TGTGCCAGCAGCTTTACAGGGGGATTCTCTGGGGCCAACGTCCTGACTTTC.

There are a few counts of this clone. The chain links TRBV30 to TRBJ1-5, with 8 bases lining up with TRBD1. V was pared by 3 bases and J by 6 bases, with 7 bases of the junction left unmatched. The CDR3 spans 14 residues. The germline gives CDR1 GTSNPN, CDR2 SVGIG (reference sequence). The CDR3 nucleotides are TGTGCCTGGAGGGACACAGGGGGGAGTCAGCCCCAGCATTTT. Its protein is CAWRDTGGSQPQHF.

This clone has only a few counts. The rearrangement links TRBV27 to TRBJ1-2; D may be TRBD1 (6 bases). Trimming cost V 2 bases and J 2 bases, with 6 bases left between them. CDR3 length equals 13 residues. CDR1 and CDR2 (germline): MNHEY, SMNVEV (reference sequence). CDR3 bases: TGTGCCAGCAGTTTACAGGGGAACTATGGCTACACCTTC. It translates to CASSLQGNYGYTF.

In its sample, this clone was seen a few times. V is TRBV19 and J is TRBJ1-5, with TRBD1 matching over 10 bases. Looked up from germline, CDR1 is LNHDA and CDR2 is SQIVND (reference sequence). CDR3 length equals 15 residues. V gave up 8 bases and J gave up 6 bases; unmatched junction bases: 10. CDR3 amino acids: CASLNTDRGTQPQHF. DNA of the CDR3: TGTGCCAGTTTAAATACGGACAGGGGGACTCAGCCCCAGCATTTT.